The 5 T cell receptor beta chains below all came from one sample that was sequenced in a study of shared T cell receptors in the human thymus. The data were produced by immunoSEQ multiplex PCR, yet TCRdb's version contains in-frame clones alone and is incomplete. Among about 660,000 clones listed, around 87% were seen once. This sample also appeared in a second study, on human thymus T cells.

The sequenced sample consisted of thymocytes. The receptor source for this set is a boy in the first two years of life with a congenital heart defect.

V gene TRBV9 combines with J gene TRBJ1-1; D is perhaps TRBD1 (5 bases). The V end was cut by 3 bases, the J end by 2 bases, with 11 bases between. The CDR3 length is 14 residues. Germline V gene data show CDR1 as SGDLS and CDR2 as YYNGEE. This CDR3 reads CASSAQGSNTEAFF. In DNA, the CDR3 is TGTGCCAGCAGCGCCCAGGGAAGTAACACTGAAGCTTTCTTT.

The rearrangement uses TRBV4-3 and TRBJ2-5, with 12 positions matching TRBD1. The DNA matches TRBJ2-7 better at its end, which makes the J call doubtful. Germline lookup yields CDR1 LGHNA and CDR2 YSLEER. The CDR3 sequence is 18 residues long. Written as DNA, the CDR3 is TGCGCCAGCAGCCAAGATCGGGACAGGGGGCCCTATTCCCACGAGCAGTACTTC. This translates into CASSQDRDRGPYSHEQYF.

This clone appeared a few times. This sequence joins TRBV19 and TRBJ2-1, with 8 nucleotides matching TRBD2. J lost 4 bases, V lost 9 bases, and 8 bases had no gene match. Germline CDR1 and CDR2: LNHDA and SQIVND (reference sequence). This CDR3 comprises 14 residues. This CDR3 reads CASRVSGGYNEQFF. The CDR3 DNA reads as TGTGCCAGCCGGGTTTCGGGGGGGTACAATGAGCAGTTCTTC.

The chain couples TRBV6-1 to TRBJ1-6; possible D gene TRBD1, 6 bases. Deletions cut 6 bases from V and 9 bases from J, with 18 bases between. The length of the CDR3 is 15 residues. Per the germline V gene, CDR1 is MNHNS and CDR2 is SASEGT. The chain's CDR3 is CASRAKRGGCSPLHF. The DNA of the CDR3 is TGTGCCAGCAGAGCTAAGAGGGGGGGTTGTTCACCCCTCCACTTT.

The chain carries TRBV7-2 and TRBJ2-7; no clear D. Deletions cut 5 bases from V and 6 bases from J, with 11 bases between. The CDR3 contains 12 residues. Germline CDR1 SGHTA, CDR2 FQGNSA. The CDR3: CASSISPSEQYF. The CDR3 coding sequence is TGTGCCAGCAGCATCAGTCCCAGCGAGCAGTACTTC.